A single sample gave rise to the 6 T cell receptor beta chains below, sequenced in a study of T cells after yellow fever vaccination. TCRdb reanalysed the 5' RACE reads using MiXCR and keeps one entry per CDR3 protein. The profile covers around 250,000 distinct CDR3 sequences, with around 7% appearing a single time and about 0.85% taken by the ten largest. This specimen was CD4+ T cells sorted from PBMCs, taken 15 days after the yellow fever booster vaccination. Every receptor here comes from a man aged 25-45 years who received the YFV17D yellow fever vaccine.

This clonotype was detected a few times. The chain employs TRBV19 and TRBJ1-1; a weak D match, TRBD1 (5 bases). Germline lookup yields CDR1 LNHDA and CDR2 SQIVND (reference sequence). V lost 7 bases and J 4 bases, leaving 19 bases between the germline ends. The CDR3 has 15 residues. This chain's CDR3 is CASINPGRMVTEAFF. CDR3 nucleotide sequence: TGTGCCAGTATTAATCCGGGGCGGATGGTCACTGAAGCTTTCTTT.

This sequence joins TRBV20-1 and TRBJ2-3; 9 bases match TRBD2. Germline V gives CDR1 DFQATT, CDR2 SNEGSKA (reference sequence). V lost 3 bases to trimming and J lost 4 bases; unmatched junction nucleotides: 5. CDR3 length: 14 residues. CDR3 region: CSASGGRASDTQYF. Here the CDR3 DNA reads TGCAGTGCTAGTGGCGGGAGGGCCTCAGATACGCAGTATTTT.

The chain combines TRBV20-1 with TRBJ2-1; 9 positions match TRBD2. The trim removed 4 bases at V and 4 bases at J, leaving 5 bases unmatched. This CDR3 has 14 amino acids. Germline assignment: CDR1 DFQATT and CDR2 SNEGSKA (reference sequence). CDR3 in amino acids: CSATLAGSYNEQFF. CDR3 nucleotide sequence: TGCAGTGCTACGCTAGCGGGATCTTACAATGAGCAGTTCTTC.

This clonotype appeared a few times. The J gene is TRBJ2-7, the V gene TRBV5-6; D is uncertain. Germline loops: CDR1 SGHDT, CDR2 YYEEEE. Trimming removed 1 base from V and 5 bases from J, with 7 bases in between. This CDR3 contains 12 residues. The CDR3 is CASSLRFHEQYF. The CDR3 coding sequence is TGTGCCAGCAGCTTGAGGTTCCACGAGCAGTACTTC.

In this sample, this clonotype turned up many times. Written as DNA, the CDR3 is TGTGCCAGCAGCGCCAGCGTTGCTCCAGATACGCAGTATTTT. Translation gives CASSASVAPDTQYF. The rearrangement joins TRBV3-1 to TRBJ2-3; D gene ambiguous. V was trimmed by 5 bases and J by 4 bases, leaving 13 bases between them. Germline values: CDR1 LGHDT, CDR2 YNNKEL (reference sequence). The CDR3 runs 14 residues.

In this sample, this clonotype turned up a few times. The CDR3 is CASSQDPRTNEKLFF. The CDR3 DNA reads as TGTGCCAGCAGCCAAGATCCCAGAACTAATGAAAAACTGTTTTTT. V is TRBV4-2 and J is TRBJ1-4; D not resolved. CDR1 LGHNA and CDR2 YNFKEQ come from the germline V gene. The ends were cut back, 0 bases at V and 1 base at J, with 6 bases in the middle. This CDR3 is built from 15 residues.